These 18 T cell receptor beta chains were all obtained from the same sample, sequenced in a study of T cells in Graves' hyperthyroidism and ophthalmopathy. The TCR beta CDR3 regions underwent amplification using RNA transcripts as the source. Initially, a first-round RT-PCR of the TCR CDR3 employed the HTBI primer set. TCRdb recomputed calls from the multiplex PCR reads with MiXCR, one row per CDR3 protein. The profile shows roughly 350,000 distinct CDR3 sequences, more than 12% of them singletons. The sample taken for sequencing was blood. The receptors derive from a woman aged 30 to 39 with Graves' ophthalmopathy.

This clonotype turned up a few times. The chain couples TRBV28 to TRBJ2-6; the D gene is possibly TRBD2 (5 bases). The germline V gene encodes CDR1 MDHEN and CDR2 SYDVKM. The CDR3 loop spans 15 amino acids. The germline V and J ends were trimmed by 5 bases and 0 bases, with 8 bases remaining between them. CDR3 in amino acids: CASSEGGSGANVLTF. CDR3 nucleotides: TGTGCCAGCAGTGAAGGAGGCTCTGGGGCCAACGTCCTGACTTTC.

There are many counts of this clonotype. This chain connects TRBV2 to TRBJ1-2; D is unresolved. Germline lookup yields CDR1 SNHLY and CDR2 FYNNEI. Trimming removed 9 bases from V and 5 bases from J, with 16 bases in between. This CDR3 has 13 residues. The CDR3 DNA follows: TGTGCCAGAAAGACACCAGCTGGGTATGGCTACACCTTC. Its protein is CARKTPAGYGYTF.

This clonotype was detected many times. The chain has TRBV13 and TRBJ1-2, with D unresolved. Trimming pared 1 base from V and 4 bases from J, leaving 10 bases between. The CDR3 totals 14 residues. Germline-derived CDR1 and CDR2 are PRHDT and FYEKMQ (reference sequence). The DNA for the CDR3 is TGTGCCAGCAGCTTAGTTGACGGCCTCTATGGCTACACCTTC. This sequence encodes CASSLVDGLYGYTF.

This clonotype was counted ten times or more. V is TRBV6-1 and J is TRBJ2-7; TRBD1 matches at 10 bases. CDR1 MNHNS and CDR2 SASEGT come from the germline V gene. The trim removed 1 base at V and 4 bases at J, leaving 10 bases unmatched. The CDR3 is 17 amino acids. Written as DNA, the CDR3 is TGTGCCAGCAGTGAAGAGCGTTGGACAGGGGGTCCTTACGAGCAGTACTTC. Its translation is CASSEERWTGGPYEQYF.

The chain uses TRBV9 and TRBJ2-6; maybe TRBD1 (5 bases). V gave up 5 bases and J gave up 2 bases, with 14 bases separating them. Germline V gives CDR1 SGDLS, CDR2 YYNGEE. This CDR3 has 16 residues. The CDR3 loop is CASSRTGEPGANVLTF. The CDR3 coding sequence is TGTGCCAGCAGTAGAACAGGTGAGCCTGGGGCCAACGTCCTGACTTTC.

This clonotype has only a few counts. This chain links TRBV20-1 with TRBJ2-1; D gene ambiguous. The CDR3 contains 12 residues. Per germline, CDR1 DFQATT and CDR2 SNEGSKA (reference sequence). V was shortened by 3 bases and J by 4 bases, with 7 bases between the two germline ends. CDR3 loop: CSASMGYNEQFF. The CDR3 DNA reads as TGCAGTGCTAGTATGGGGTACAATGAGCAGTTCTTC.

This clonotype was seen at least ten times. V gene TRBV5-1 combines with J gene TRBJ2-3, with 8 bases identical to TRBD2. Trimming removed 6 bases from V and 1 base from J; junction bases left unmatched: 4. CDR1 is SGHRS, CDR2 YFSETQ, per germline. The CDR3 runs to 14 residues. The CDR3 DNA is TGCGCCAGCAACCTCGGGGGGGGCACAGATACGCAGTATTTT. Translating it yields CASNLGGGTDTQYF.

This clonotype was counted at least ten times. V usage is TRBV6-1 and J usage is TRBJ2-2, with TRBD2 matching over 7 bases. After removal of 6 bases from V and 0 bases from J, the junction contained 4 bases not matched to a gene. Germline V gene sequence: CDR1 MNHNS, CDR2 SASEGT. This CDR3 contains 15 residues. CDR3 sequence reads: CASRKSGANTGELFF. CDR3 nucleotide sequence: TGTGCCAGCAGAAAAAGCGGGGCGAACACCGGGGAGCTGTTTTTT.

This clonotype was seen repeatedly, ten times or more. This chain uses TRBV11-2 with TRBJ1-2; no firm D call. The germline V gene encodes CDR1 SGHAT and CDR2 FQNNGV. V gave up 6 bases and J gave up 2 bases, with 19 bases separating them. The CDR3 length is 16 residues. In DNA form, the CDR3 reads TGTGCCAGCAGAACCGCCGACTCTTGGGCCAACTATGGCTACACCTTC. This translates into CASRTADSWANYGYTF.

This clonotype showed up many times. V and J are TRBV11-3 and TRBJ2-5; a possible D gene is TRBD1 (5 bases). Germline CDR1 and CDR2: SGHNT and YENEEA. The CDR3 is 12 residues long. The ends were cut back, 4 bases at V and 13 bases at J, with 16 bases in the middle. CDR3: CASSSDSTQRYF. CDR3 coding DNA: TGTGCCAGCAGCTCAGACAGCACCCAACGGTACTTC.

Ten or more counts support this clonotype. As DNA, the CDR3 is TGTGCCAGCAGCGGGACGGGACTAGCGGGGGGGCCTGGTCAAGAGACCCAGTACTTC. This gives the protein CASSGTGLAGGPGQETQYF. The chain couples TRBV3-1 to TRBJ2-5; 16 bases fit TRBD2. Germline CDR1 is LGHDT and CDR2 is YNNKEL (reference sequence). V gave up 5 bases and J gave up 2 bases; unmatched junction bases: 11. This CDR3 is built from 19 residues.

This clonotype was seen many times. The chain carries TRBV9 and TRBJ2-5; D is ambiguous. The CDR3 contains 15 residues. Germline lookup yields CDR1 SGDLS and CDR2 YYNGEE. V was trimmed by 0 bases and J by 2 bases, leaving 11 bases between them. The CDR3 DNA sequence: TGTGCCAGCAGCGTAGTCTGGGGAAATCAAGAGACCCAGTACTTC. This encodes CASSVVWGNQETQYF.

There are a few counts of this clonotype. The gene calls are TRBV3-1 and TRBJ1-2; TRBD1 aligns across 10 bases. CDR3 size: 12 residues. The V and J ends lost 5 bases and 11 bases, in that order; junction bases with no gene match: 5. CDR1 is LGHDT and CDR2 is YNNKEL in the germline V gene (reference sequence). The CDR3 sequence is CASSVRDRGYTF. The CDR3 nucleotides are TGTGCCAGCAGCGTACGGGACAGGGGTTACACCTTC.

This clonotype was found many times. This chain uses TRBV7-2 with TRBJ1-5; 7 nucleotides match TRBD1. V lost 5 bases and J lost 1; bases outside the gene matches: 5. CDR3 length: 15 amino acids. CDR1 SGHTA and CDR2 FQGNSA come from the germline V gene. The CDR3 loop reads CASSRDSRSNQPQHF. The CDR3 DNA sequence: TGTGCCAGCAGCCGGGACAGCAGGAGCAATCAGCCCCAGCATTTT.

This clonotype came up many times. This chain uses TRBV3-1 with TRBJ2-2; D unresolved. V gave up 4 bases and J gave up 7 bases, with 13 bases separating them. Germline CDR1 and CDR2: LGHDT and YNNKEL (reference sequence). The CDR3 is 14 amino acids. CDR3 residues: CASSLWVGGGELFF. The CDR3 DNA reads TGTGCCAGCAGCCTCTGGGTCGGTGGCGGGGAGCTGTTTTTT.

This chain links TRBV28 with TRBJ2-1, with a possible D match to TRBD1 (5 bases). V was pared by 1 base and J by 2 bases, with 12 bases between. Germline loops: CDR1 MDHEN, CDR2 SYDVKM. The CDR3 is 16 amino acids. The CDR3 DNA reads TGTGCCAGCAGTTTATCAGGGATTAAAGCCTACAATGAGCAGTTCTTC. Residues: CASSLSGIKAYNEQFF.

This clonotype was observed a handful of times. V and J are TRBV19 and TRBJ2-3; 9 bases agree with TRBD2. V trimming: 6 bases; J trimming: 1 base; junction bases outside the gene matches: 5. The CDR3 length is 15 residues. Germline lookup yields CDR1 LNHDA and CDR2 SQIVND (reference sequence). This chain's CDR3 is CASRETSGGTDTQYF. The CDR3 DNA reads as TGTGCCAGTAGGGAGACTAGCGGAGGCACAGATACGCAGTATTTT.

In its sample, this clonotype was seen a few times. This chain connects TRBV7-3 to TRBJ2-3; either TRBD1 or TRBD2 may supply D (6 bases each). CDR3 length: 15 residues. Trimming left V 5 bases short and J 2 bases short, with 14 bases between. Per germline, CDR1 SGHTA and CDR2 FQGTGA. For the CDR3, the DNA is TGTGCCAGCAGCCCCGGGGGCGGGATCACAGATACGCAGTATTTT. Amino acids: CASSPGGGITDTQYF.